What follows describes a single TCR beta chain. TCRdb's table, derived via immunoSEQ multiplex PCR, lists solely in-frame clones and lacks some. The sample shows 65,000 to 70,000 clones, approximately 82% of them seen only once. These data come from a study of a mutant IDH1 vaccine in newly diagnosed glioma. Overall study: There were approximately 60% males and around 40% females among treated patients, whose mean age was about 38 years.

After removal of 6 bases from V and 8 bases from J, the junction contained 7 bases not matched to a gene. CDR1 and CDR2 from the germline V gene are SGHTA and FQGNSA. The CDR3 runs to 13 residues. Documented time point: baseline, week 1 (first vaccination visit). The treatment here: pre-vaccination baseline after standard-of-care therapy. Each of the donors came in with new WHO grade 3 or 4 astrocytomas that were IDH1-mutant and ATRX-lost. This clonotype originated in a woman between 18 and 29 years old with glioma. Some clones in this sample may be carry-over from other donors' samples. Material: peripheral blood mononuclear cells (PBMCs), obtained from a glioma patient treated with radiotherapy, temozolomide or both. This chain connects TRBV7-2 to TRBJ1-2; 9 bases are a match to TRBD1. This CDR3 is CASSSTGGGGYTF. The DNA for the CDR3 is TGTGCCAGCAGTTCAACAGGGGGCGGGGGCTACACCTTC. Full variable domain (outside the CDR3, taken from reference TRBV7-2 and TRBJ1-2): GAGVSQSPSNKVTEKGKDVELRCDPISGHTALYWYRQSLGQGLEFLIYFQGNSAPDKSGLPSDRFSAERTGGSVSTLTIQRTQQEDSAVYLCASSSTGGGGYTFGSGTRLTVV.